What follows are 6 T cell receptor beta chains derived from one specimen sequenced in a study of blood T cell repertoires in COVID-19. The assay was immunoSEQ multiplex PCR, and TCRdb's table has in-frame clones only and misses some. Of fewer than 70,000 clones in the sample, more than 85% were seen once. The sample was peripheral blood. These receptors were obtained from a woman in her seventies with active COVID-19.

With respect to this clone: The same CDR3 can be traced to other DNA sequences in this sample. V gene TRBV5-6 combines with J gene TRBJ2-3; D remains ambiguous. Trimming cost V 4 bases and J 0 bases, with 6 bases left between them. The length of the CDR3 is 13 residues. CDR1 is SGHDT, CDR2 YYEEEE, per germline. Here the CDR3 reads CASSLTSTDTQYF. CDR3 DNA: TGTGCCAGCAGCCTGACTAGCACAGATACGCAGTATTTT.

A note on this clone: Compared with germline, one end of the junction differs, possibly owing to a read error. CDR3 DNA: TGTGCCAGCAGCGTAGGTGGGACTTCCTTCAATGAGCAGTTCTTC. Its translation: CASSVGGTSFNEQFF. The chain employs TRBV9 and TRBJ2-1; TRBD2 might be the D (6 bases). Germline V gene data show CDR1 as SGDLS and CDR2 as YYNGEE. The CDR3 is 15 residues long.

V usage is TRBV10-3 and J usage is TRBJ2-3; 16 positions agree with TRBD2. Trimming cost V 6 bases and J 4 bases; bases outside gene matches: 7. The V gene's germline CDR1 is ENHRY and CDR2 SYGVKD. The CDR3 is made up of 17 amino acids. CDR3 coding DNA: TGTGCCATCAGATCGGAGGGACTAGCGGGAGGGCCAGATACGCAGTATTTT. Its protein is CAIRSEGLAGGPDTQYF.

The CDR3 region has the DNA TGTGCCACTCCGAGCCGGGAGCCGGGGTACGAGCAGTACTTC. It encodes CATPSREPGYEQYF. The chain employs TRBV27 and TRBJ2-7; the D gene is possibly TRBD2 (6 bases). The CDR3 consists of 14 residues. Trimming shortened V by 10 bases and J by 4 bases, and 20 bases separated the two germline ends. Per germline, CDR1 MNHEY and CDR2 SMNVEV (reference sequence).

The rearrangement links TRBV7-9 to TRBJ1-1; no firm D call. Germline-derived CDR1 and CDR2 are SEHNR and FQNEAQ (reference sequence). The CDR3 is made up of 15 amino acids. V lost 1 base, J lost 4 bases, and 13 bases lay in between. The CDR3 DNA is TGTGCCAGCAGCTTAGATGAGGGCGCAGGCACTGAAGCTTTCTTT. It codes for CASSLDEGAGTEAFF.

This clone appeared once. The rearrangement links TRBV5-1 to TRBJ1-3; no clear D. CDR3 length: 13 residues. The germline V gene encodes CDR1 SGHRS and CDR2 YFSETQ. V was shortened by 0 bases and J by 3 bases, with 4 bases between the two germline ends. CDR3 nucleotides: TGCGCCAGCAGCTTGGCTAGTGGAAACACCATATATTTT. It codes for CASSLASGNTIYF.